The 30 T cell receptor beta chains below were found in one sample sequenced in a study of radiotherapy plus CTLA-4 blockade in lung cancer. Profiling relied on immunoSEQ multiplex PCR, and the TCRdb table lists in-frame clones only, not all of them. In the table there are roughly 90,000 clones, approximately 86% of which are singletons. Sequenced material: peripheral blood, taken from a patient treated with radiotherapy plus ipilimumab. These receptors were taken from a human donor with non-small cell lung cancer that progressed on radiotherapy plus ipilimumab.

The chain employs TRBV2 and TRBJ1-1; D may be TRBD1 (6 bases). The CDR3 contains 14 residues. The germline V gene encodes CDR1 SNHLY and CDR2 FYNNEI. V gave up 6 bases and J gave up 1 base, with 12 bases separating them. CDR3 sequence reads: CASSQTGTNTEAFF. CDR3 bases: TGTGCCAGCAGCCAGACAGGCACGAACACTGAAGCTTTCTTT.

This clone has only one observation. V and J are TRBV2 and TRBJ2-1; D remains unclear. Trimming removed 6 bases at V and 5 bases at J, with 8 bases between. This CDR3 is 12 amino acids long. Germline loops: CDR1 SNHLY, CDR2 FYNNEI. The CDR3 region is CASRDVDNEQFF. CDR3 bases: TGTGCCAGCAGAGATGTAGACAATGAGCAGTTCTTC. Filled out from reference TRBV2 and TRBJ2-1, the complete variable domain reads EPEVTQTPSHQVTQMGQEVILRCVPISNHLYFYWYRQILGQKVEFLVSFYNNEISEKSEIFDDQFSVERPDGSNFTLKIRSTKLEDSAMYFCASRDVDNEQFFGPGTRLTVL.

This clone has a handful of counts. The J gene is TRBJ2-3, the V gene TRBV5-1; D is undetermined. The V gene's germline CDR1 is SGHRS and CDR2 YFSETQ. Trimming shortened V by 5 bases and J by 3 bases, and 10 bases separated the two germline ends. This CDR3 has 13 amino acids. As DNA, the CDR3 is TGCGCCAGCAGTCGGACGTCGACAGATACGCAGTATTTT. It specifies CASSRTSTDTQYF.

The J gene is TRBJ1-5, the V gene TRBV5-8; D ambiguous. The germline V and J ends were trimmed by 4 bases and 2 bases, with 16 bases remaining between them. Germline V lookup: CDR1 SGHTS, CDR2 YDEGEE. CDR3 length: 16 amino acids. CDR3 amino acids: CASSLDLGGGNQPQHF. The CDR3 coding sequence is TGTGCCAGCAGCCTGGATCTAGGTGGTGGCAATCAGCCCCAGCATTTT.

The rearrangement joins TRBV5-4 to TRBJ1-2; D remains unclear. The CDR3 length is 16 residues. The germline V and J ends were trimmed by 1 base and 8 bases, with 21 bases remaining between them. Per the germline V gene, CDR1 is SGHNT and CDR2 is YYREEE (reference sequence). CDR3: CASSLSVGRSVGGYTF. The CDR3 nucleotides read TGTGCCAGCAGCTTGAGTGTCGGCCGGTCCGTGGGGGGCTACACCTTC.

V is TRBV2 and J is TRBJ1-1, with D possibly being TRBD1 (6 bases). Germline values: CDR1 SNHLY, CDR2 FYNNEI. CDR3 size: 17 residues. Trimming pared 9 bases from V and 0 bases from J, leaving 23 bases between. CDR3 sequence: CASSPGPGVRLNTEAFF. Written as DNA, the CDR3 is TGTGCCAGTAGTCCTGGGCCAGGGGTTAGATTGAACACTGAAGCTTTCTTT.

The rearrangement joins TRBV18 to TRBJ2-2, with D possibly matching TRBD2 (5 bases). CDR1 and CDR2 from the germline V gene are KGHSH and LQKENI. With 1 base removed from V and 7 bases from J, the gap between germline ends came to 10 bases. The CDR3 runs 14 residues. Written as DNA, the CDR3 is TGTGCCAGCTCACCACTACAGAGGGACGGGGAGCTGTTTTTT. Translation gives CASSPLQRDGELFF.

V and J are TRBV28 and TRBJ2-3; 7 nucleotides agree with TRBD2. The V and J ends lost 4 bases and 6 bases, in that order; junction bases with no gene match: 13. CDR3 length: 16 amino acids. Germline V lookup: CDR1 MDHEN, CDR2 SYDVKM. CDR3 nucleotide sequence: TGTGCCAGCAGTTATGAGAGCGGGGAAGGTCTCGATACGCAGTATTTT. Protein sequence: CASSYESGEGLDTQYF.

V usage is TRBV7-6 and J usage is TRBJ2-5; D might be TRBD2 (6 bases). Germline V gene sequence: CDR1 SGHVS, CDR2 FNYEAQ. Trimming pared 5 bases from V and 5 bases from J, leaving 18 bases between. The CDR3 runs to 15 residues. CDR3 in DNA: TGTGCCAGCAGCCCCCAAGCGGGCCGAGGGGAGACCCAGTACTTC. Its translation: CASSPQAGRGETQYF.

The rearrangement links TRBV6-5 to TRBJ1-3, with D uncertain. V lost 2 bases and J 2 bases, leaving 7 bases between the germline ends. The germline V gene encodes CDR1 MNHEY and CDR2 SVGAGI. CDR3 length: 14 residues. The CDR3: CASSYDGTGNTIYF. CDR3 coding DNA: TGTGCCAGCAGTTACGACGGTACTGGAAACACCATATATTTT.

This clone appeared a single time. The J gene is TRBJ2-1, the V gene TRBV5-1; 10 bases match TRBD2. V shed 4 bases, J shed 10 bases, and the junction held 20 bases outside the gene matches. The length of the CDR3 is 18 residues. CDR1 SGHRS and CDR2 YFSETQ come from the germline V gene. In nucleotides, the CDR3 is TGCGCCAGCAGCCCACTGGATCTAGCGGGAGTGGGGGGTAGGGAGCAGTTCTTC. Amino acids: CASSPLDLAGVGGREQFF.

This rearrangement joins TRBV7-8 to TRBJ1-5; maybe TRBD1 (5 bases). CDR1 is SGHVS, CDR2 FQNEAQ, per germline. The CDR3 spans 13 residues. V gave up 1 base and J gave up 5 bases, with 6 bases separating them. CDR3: CASSLVGDQPQHF. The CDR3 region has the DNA TGTGCCAGCAGCTTAGTGGGGGATCAGCCCCAGCATTTT.

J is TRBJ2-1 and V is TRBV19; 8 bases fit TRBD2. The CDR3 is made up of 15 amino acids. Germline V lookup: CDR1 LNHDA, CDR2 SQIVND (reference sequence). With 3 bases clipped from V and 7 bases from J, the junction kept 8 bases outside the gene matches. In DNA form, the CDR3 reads TGTGCCAGTAGTATTCGGGGCGGGAGGAGAAATGAGCAGTTCTTC. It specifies CASSIRGGRRNEQFF.

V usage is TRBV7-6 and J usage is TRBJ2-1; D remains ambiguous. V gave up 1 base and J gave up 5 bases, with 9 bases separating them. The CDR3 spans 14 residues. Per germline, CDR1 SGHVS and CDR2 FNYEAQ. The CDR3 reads CASSLGSPHNEQFF. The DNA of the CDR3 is TGTGCCAGCAGCTTAGGGTCGCCACACAATGAGCAGTTCTTC.

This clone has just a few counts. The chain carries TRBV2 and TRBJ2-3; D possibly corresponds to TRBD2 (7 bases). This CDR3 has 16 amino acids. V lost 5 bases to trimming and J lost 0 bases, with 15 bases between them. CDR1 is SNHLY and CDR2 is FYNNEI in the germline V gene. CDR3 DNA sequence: TGTGCCAGCAGTTCTTTGGGAGGGGGTAGCACAGATACGCAGTATTTT. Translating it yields CASSSLGGGSTDTQYF.

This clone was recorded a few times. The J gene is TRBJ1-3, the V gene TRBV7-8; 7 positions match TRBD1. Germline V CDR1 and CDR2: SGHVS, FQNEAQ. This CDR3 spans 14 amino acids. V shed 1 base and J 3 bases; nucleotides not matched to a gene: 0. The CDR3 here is CASSLGTGGNTIYF. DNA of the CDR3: TGTGCCAGCAGCTTAGGGACAGGTGGAAACACCATATATTTT. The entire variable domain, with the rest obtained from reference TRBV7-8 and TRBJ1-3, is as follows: GAGVSQSPRYKVAKRGQDVALRCDPISGHVSLFWYQQALGQGPEFLTYFQNEAQLDKSGLPSDRFFAERPEGSVSTLKIQRTQQEDSAVYLCASSLGTGGNTIYFGEGSWLTVV.

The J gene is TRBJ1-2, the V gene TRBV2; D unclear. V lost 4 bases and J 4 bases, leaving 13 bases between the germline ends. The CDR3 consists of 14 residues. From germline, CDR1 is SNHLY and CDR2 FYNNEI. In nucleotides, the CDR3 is TGTGCCAGCAGTGGAGGGCGGCCCTTCTATGGCTACACCTTC. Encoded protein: CASSGGRPFYGYTF. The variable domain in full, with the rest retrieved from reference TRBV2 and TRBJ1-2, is EPEVTQTPSHQVTQMGQEVILRCVPISNHLYFYWYRQILGQKVEFLVSFYNNEISEKSEIFDDQFSVERPDGSNFTLKIRSTKLEDSAMYFCASSGGRPFYGYTFGSGTRLTVV.

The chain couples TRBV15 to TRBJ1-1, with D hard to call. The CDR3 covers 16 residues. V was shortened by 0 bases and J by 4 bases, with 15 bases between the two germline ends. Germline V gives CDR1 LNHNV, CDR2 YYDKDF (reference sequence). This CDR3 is CATSRDRPPLGTEAFF. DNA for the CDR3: TGTGCCACCAGCAGAGATAGACCTCCGCTGGGCACTGAAGCTTTCTTT.

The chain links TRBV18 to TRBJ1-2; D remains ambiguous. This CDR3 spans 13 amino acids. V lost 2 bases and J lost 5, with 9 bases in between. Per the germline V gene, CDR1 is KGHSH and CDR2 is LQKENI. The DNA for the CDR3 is TGTGCCAGCTCACCAGGGTCGCATTATGGCTACACCTTC. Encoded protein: CASSPGSHYGYTF.

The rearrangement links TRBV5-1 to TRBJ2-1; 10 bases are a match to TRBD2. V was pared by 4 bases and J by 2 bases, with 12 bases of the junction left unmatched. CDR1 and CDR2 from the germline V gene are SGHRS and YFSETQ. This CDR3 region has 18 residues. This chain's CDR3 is CASSPAAGGKPPYNEQFF. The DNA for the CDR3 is TGCGCCAGCAGCCCCGCAGCGGGAGGGAAACCCCCCTACAATGAGCAGTTCTTC. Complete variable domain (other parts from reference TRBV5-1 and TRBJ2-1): KAGVTQTPRYLIKTRGQQVTLSCSPISGHRSVSWYQQTPGQGLQFLFEYFSETQRNKGNFPGRFSGRQFSNSRSEMNVSTLELGDSALYLCASSPAAGGKPPYNEQFFGPGTRLTVL.

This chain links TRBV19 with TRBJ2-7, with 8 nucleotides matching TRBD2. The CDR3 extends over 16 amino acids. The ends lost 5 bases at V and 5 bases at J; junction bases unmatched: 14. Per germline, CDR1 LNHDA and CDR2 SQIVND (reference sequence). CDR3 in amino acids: CASSWGQSGSIHEQYF. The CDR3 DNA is TGTGCCAGTAGTTGGGGGCAGAGCGGGAGCATCCACGAGCAGTACTTC.

CDR3 nucleotides: TGTGCCAGCAGCGCTCGGACTAGCGGGGTTAGCACAGATACGCAGTATTTT. The encoded protein is CASSARTSGVSTDTQYF. The J gene is TRBJ2-3, the V gene TRBV4-2; 12 nucleotides match TRBD2. V lost 5 bases, J lost 0 bases, and 6 bases stayed unmatched. Germline assignment: CDR1 LGHNA and CDR2 YNFKEQ. The CDR3 totals 17 residues.

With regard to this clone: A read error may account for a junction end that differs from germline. CDR3 in amino acids: CASSYSGSSSHEQYF. The DNA for the CDR3 is TGTGCCAGCAGCTATAGCGGGAGTTCCTCCCACGAGCAGTACTTC. V is TRBV11-2 and J is TRBJ2-7; TRBD2 agrees at 9 bases. This CDR3 has 15 amino acids. Germline values: CDR1 SGHAT, CDR2 FQNNGV.

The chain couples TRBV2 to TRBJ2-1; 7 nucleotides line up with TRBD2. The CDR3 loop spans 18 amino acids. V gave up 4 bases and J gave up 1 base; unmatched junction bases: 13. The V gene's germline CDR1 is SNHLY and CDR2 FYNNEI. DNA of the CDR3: TGTGCCAGCAGTGTCCCTGTGAGCGGGGCCAGATCCTACAATGAGCAGTTCTTC. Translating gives CASSVPVSGARSYNEQFF.

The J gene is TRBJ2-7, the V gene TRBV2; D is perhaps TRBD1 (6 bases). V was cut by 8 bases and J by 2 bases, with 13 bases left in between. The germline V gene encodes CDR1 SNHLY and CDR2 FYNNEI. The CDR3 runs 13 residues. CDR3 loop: CASAWTVTYEQYF. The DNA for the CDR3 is TGTGCCAGCGCGTGGACAGTTACCTACGAGCAGTACTTC.

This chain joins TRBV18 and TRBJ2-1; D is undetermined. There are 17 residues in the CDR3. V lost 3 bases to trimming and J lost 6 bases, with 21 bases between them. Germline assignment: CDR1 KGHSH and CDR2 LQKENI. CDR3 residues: CASSPFSDHRASNEQFF. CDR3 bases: TGTGCCAGCTCACCCTTCTCGGACCACCGGGCCAGCAATGAGCAGTTCTTC.

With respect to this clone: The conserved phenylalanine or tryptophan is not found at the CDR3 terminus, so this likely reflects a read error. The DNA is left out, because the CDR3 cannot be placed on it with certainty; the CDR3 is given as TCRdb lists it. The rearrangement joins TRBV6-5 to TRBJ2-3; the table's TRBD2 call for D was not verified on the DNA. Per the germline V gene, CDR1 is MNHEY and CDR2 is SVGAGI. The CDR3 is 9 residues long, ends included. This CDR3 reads CASSYYAGQ.

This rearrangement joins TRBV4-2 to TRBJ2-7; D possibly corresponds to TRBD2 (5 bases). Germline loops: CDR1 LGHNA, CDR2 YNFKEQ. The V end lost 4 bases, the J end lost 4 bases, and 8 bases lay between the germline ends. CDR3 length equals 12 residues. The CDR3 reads CASSPGGYEQYF. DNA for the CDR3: TGTGCCAGCAGCCCGGGCGGGTACGAGCAGTACTTC.

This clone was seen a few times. The CDR3 DNA reads as TGTGCCAGCAGCTTAGTACAACCCAATCAGCCCCAGCATTTT. Its translation: CASSLVQPNQPQHF. The gene calls are TRBV7-2 and TRBJ1-5; D is uncertain. CDR3 length equals 14 residues. Trimming cost V 1 base and J 3 bases, with 7 bases left between them. Germline V gene lookup returns CDR1 SGHTA and CDR2 FQGNSA.

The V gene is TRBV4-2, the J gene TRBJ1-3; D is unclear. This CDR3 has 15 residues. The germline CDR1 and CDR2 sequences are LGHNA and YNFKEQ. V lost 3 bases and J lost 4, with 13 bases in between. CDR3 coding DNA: TGTGCCAGCAGCCAGTCCCGAACATCCGGAAACACCATATATTTT. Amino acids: CASSQSRTSGNTIYF.